The text below deals with one T cell receptor (beta chain). Its specificity is not known. Germline V gene data show CDR1 as DFQATT and CDR2 as SNEGSKA (reference sequence). With 3 bases clipped from V and 8 bases from J, the junction kept 10 bases outside the gene matches. There are 14 residues in the CDR3. The data originate from a study of T cell responses to AZD1222 COVID-19 vaccine. Investigators merged groups given second doses at roughly 4 or roughly 12 weeks. Regarding the study as a whole: An increase in Spike-specific TCR breadth and depth was observed after two AZD1222 doses. Donors were chiefly white British, with a greater number of females, and clonal diversity was perhaps underestimated. CD4 TCRs associated with vaccination spanned spike, dominating at 160-218 and 743-854.

Clones were sequenced by immunoSEQ multiplex PCR, and TCRdb holds only the in-frame ones, with some missing. The data show more than 90,000 clones, 65% to 85% seen once. The starting material was peripheral blood, obtained 28 days after the second AZD1222 dose. This sequence originates from an adult who received the AZD1222 COVID-19 vaccine. This chain links TRBV20-1 with TRBJ1-2; 9 nucleotides match TRBD1. DNA of the CDR3: TGCAGTGCTAGTCCGCCGGGACAGGGTTGGGGCTACACCTTC. Translation: CSASPPGQGWGYTF.